The 24 T cell receptor beta chains given below trace back to one sample, sequenced in a study of blood T cell repertoires in COVID-19. TCRdb keeps only in-frame clones here, not all; method: immunoSEQ multiplex PCR. Of around 420,000 clones listed, around 90% are singletons. Sequenced: PBMCs or T cells enriched from blood (not recorded which). These TCRs come from a woman between 40 and 50 years old with acute COVID-19.

V is TRBV5-1 and J is TRBJ2-3, with 10 bases that match TRBD2. The CDR3 contains 16 residues. The junction had 9 bases not matched to a gene; V was cut back by 4 bases and J by 4 bases. The germline CDR1 and CDR2 sequences are SGHRS and YFSETQ. Here the CDR3 reads CASSMQAGGPADTQYF. CDR3 bases: TGCGCCAGCAGCATGCAAGCGGGGGGGCCCGCAGATACGCAGTATTTT. Based on the CDR3 plus reference TRBV5-1 and TRBJ2-3, the full variable domain is KAGVTQTPRYLIKTRGQQVTLSCSPISGHRSVSWYQQTPGQGLQFLFEYFSETQRNKGNFPGRFSGRQFSNSRSEMNVSTLELGDSALYLCASSMQAGGPADTQYFGPGTRLTVL.

The gene calls are TRBV5-1 and TRBJ2-7; 7 bases map to TRBD1. The CDR3 covers 14 residues. V lost 5 bases, J lost 7 bases, and 12 bases stayed unmatched. CDR1 is SGHRS and CDR2 is YFSETQ in the germline V gene. CDR3 residues: CASRTTGAEWEQYF. The CDR3 DNA sequence: TGCGCCAGCAGAACTACAGGGGCCGAATGGGAGCAGTACTTC.

The rearrangement joins TRBV7-8 to TRBJ1-3, with a weak D call TRBD1 (6 bases). Trimming left V 3 bases short and J 7 bases short, with 13 bases between. Per the germline V gene, CDR1 is SGHVS and CDR2 is FQNEAQ. There are 14 residues in the CDR3. CDR3 nucleotides: TGTGCCAGCAGCTTGGCCAGGGGTCGGAACACCATATATTTT. Protein sequence: CASSLARGRNTIYF.

The DNA of the CDR3 is TGTGCCAGCAGCCAAGGCCTTGGGGGGGGGCAGTTCTTC. This codes for CASSQGLGGGQFF. This rearrangement joins TRBV3-1 (or the pseudogene TRBV3-2) to TRBJ2-1; 7 nucleotides agree with TRBD2. The junction had 6 bases not matched to a gene; V was cut back by 1 base and J by 12 bases. Germline V gene sequence: CDR1 LGHDT, CDR2 YNNKEL (reference sequence). The CDR3 extends over 13 amino acids.

The chain employs TRBV6-5 and TRBJ1-6, with D maybe TRBD1 (5 bases). Germline V gene sequence: CDR1 MNHEY, CDR2 SVGAGI. Deletions cut 7 bases from V and 10 bases from J, with 20 bases between. This CDR3 comprises 15 residues. The chain's CDR3 is CASNPGGPEESPLHF. The CDR3 bases are TGTGCCAGCAATCCGGGGGGACCCGAGGAATCACCCCTCCACTTT.

The J gene is TRBJ1-4, the V gene TRBV4-1, with TRBD1 identical over 8 bases. The germline gives CDR1 MGHRA, CDR2 YSYEKL. The V segment lost 4 bases and the J segment 8 bases; nucleotides outside the gene matches: 6. The CDR3 length is 14 residues. Here the CDR3 DNA reads TGCGCCAGCAGCCCCCGGACAGGGTGGGAAAAACTGTTTTTT. Translated, it gives CASSPRTGWEKLFF.

The chain has TRBV29-1 and TRBJ1-1; unclear D gene. CDR1 and CDR2 (germline): SQVTM, ANQGSEA. The ends were cut back, 5 bases at V and 0 bases at J, with 4 bases in the middle. CDR3 size: 11 residues. CDR3 protein: CSVSVNTEAFF. The DNA for the CDR3 is TGCAGCGTTTCAGTGAACACTGAAGCTTTCTTT.

The CDR3 sequence is CASSLSGTENEAFF. As DNA, the CDR3 is TGCGCCAGCAGCTTGTCTGGGACAGAAAACGAAGCTTTCTTT. V is TRBV5-1 and J is TRBJ1-1, with TRBD1 matching 7 bases. This CDR3 is built from 14 residues. Germline CDR1 SGHRS, CDR2 YFSETQ. V lost 1 base to trimming and J lost 8 bases; unmatched junction nucleotides: 8.

The gene calls are TRBV30 and TRBJ1-5; D ambiguous. V was clipped by 2 bases and J by 4 bases, with 9 bases between them. From germline, CDR1 is GTSNPN and CDR2 SVGIG (reference sequence). This CDR3 is built from 13 residues. CDR3 coding DNA: TGTGCCTGGAGTTCGGGAACTAATCAGCCCCAGCATTTT. Translation: CAWSSGTNQPQHF.

The V gene is TRBV9, the J gene TRBJ2-2; 13 bases are shared with TRBD2. The V gene's germline CDR1 is SGDLS and CDR2 YYNGEE. The CDR3 has 18 amino acids. V was pared by 1 base and J by 6 bases, with 9 bases of the junction left unmatched. CDR3 amino acids: CASSVTLLLAGGPGELFF. CDR3 nucleotides: TGTGCCAGCAGCGTAACACTCCTACTAGCGGGGGGGCCCGGGGAGCTGTTTTTT.

The rearrangement links TRBV12-3 or TRBV12-4 to TRBJ1-2; a possible D gene is TRBD1 (6 bases). Trimming took 5 bases from V and 13 from J, leaving 14 bases between them. This CDR3 contains 11 residues. The CDR3 bases are TGTGCCAGCAGTGTCCACAGGGAATCCACCTTC. This encodes CASSVHRESTF.

This chain connects TRBV27 to TRBJ2-1; 7 bases match TRBD2. After removal of 7 bases from V and 2 bases from J, the junction contained 5 bases not matched to a gene. CDR1 is MNHEY, CDR2 SMNVEV, per germline (reference sequence). CDR3 length equals 14 residues. CDR3 in amino acids: CASTREGPYNEQFF. The CDR3 coding sequence is TGTGCCAGCACCAGGGAGGGACCCTACAATGAGCAGTTCTTC.

The chain links TRBV29-1 to TRBJ1-4; no firm D call. CDR1 is SQVTM and CDR2 is ANQGSEA in the germline V gene. This CDR3 has 12 amino acids. V dropped 6 bases and J dropped 3 bases, with 8 bases sitting between them. CDR3 loop: CSVVQPNEKLFF. CDR3 coding DNA: TGCAGCGTAGTACAGCCTAATGAAAAACTGTTTTTT.

The genes are TRBV7-8 and TRBJ2-1; 9 bases agree with TRBD2. The CDR3 extends over 14 amino acids. Germline loops: CDR1 SGHVS, CDR2 FQNEAQ. Trimming at V came to 0 bases and at J to 8 bases, leaving 2 bases not matched to a gene. The CDR3 DNA follows: TGTGCCAGCAGCTTAGCTAGCGGGGGAGATGAGCAGTTCTTC. This translates into CASSLASGGDEQFF.

V is TRBV3-1 (or the pseudogene TRBV3-2) and J is TRBJ2-7; D is unresolved. CDR1 is LGHDT and CDR2 is YNNKEL in the germline V gene (reference sequence). The CDR3 length is 15 residues. V gave up 0 bases and J gave up 2 bases, with 11 bases separating them. CDR3 amino acids: CASSQEPTATYEQYF. The CDR3 region has the DNA TGTGCCAGCAGCCAAGAACCGACTGCAACCTACGAGCAGTACTTC.

V is TRBV4-1 and J is TRBJ1-6; the D gene is possibly TRBD1 (5 bases). V shed 0 bases and J shed 8 bases, with 14 bases lying between them. Germline CDR1 MGHRA, CDR2 YSYEKL. This CDR3 contains 16 residues. The DNA for the CDR3 is TGCGCCAGCAGCCAAGATTGGCCAGGGTTCGATTCACCCCTCCACTTT. It codes for CASSQDWPGFDSPLHF.

This clone was seen a single time. This rearrangement joins TRBV7-9 to TRBJ2-6; D call uncertain. V was shortened by 3 bases and J by 0 bases, with 3 bases between the two germline ends. Per germline, CDR1 SEHNR and CDR2 FQNEAQ (reference sequence). The CDR3 extends over 14 amino acids. The CDR3 loop reads CASSFISGANVLTF. The CDR3 nucleotides are TGTGCCAGCAGCTTCATCTCTGGGGCCAACGTCCTGACTTTC.

V and J are TRBV27 and TRBJ2-3; 8 nucleotides agree with TRBD1. Per germline, CDR1 MNHEY and CDR2 SMNVEV (reference sequence). V lost 5 bases, J lost 6 bases, and 7 bases stayed unmatched. The CDR3 runs 14 residues. In DNA, the CDR3 is TGTGCCAGCAGTCCTAGGACAGGGCTCGATACGCAGTATTTT. Protein: CASSPRTGLDTQYF.

This clone was seen once. The rearrangement uses TRBV1 and TRBJ2-7; the table's D call of TRBD2 was not tested on the DNA. TRBV1 is given as a pseudogene. The CDR3 has 18 residues. CDR3 nucleotide sequence: TGCACCAGCAGCCAAGTGTTTAGCGGGGGAAGATCCCCCCACGAGCAGTACTTC. This encodes CTSSQVFSGGRSPHEQYF.

The CDR3 bases are TGTGCCAGCAGCTTAGGGAGGGGCGAGCAGTACTTC. Encoded protein: CASSLGRGEQYF. The gene calls are TRBV11-2 and TRBJ2-7, with D possibly TRBD2 on 6 matching bases. Between the trimmed V and J ends, which lost 1 base and 6 bases, there was a span of 7 bases. The CDR3 runs 12 residues. Germline loops: CDR1 SGHAT, CDR2 FQNNGV.

The chain is built from TRBV3-1 (or the pseudogene TRBV3-2) and TRBJ2-3; 7 bases map to TRBD2. This CDR3 contains 14 residues. The V gene end was trimmed by 1 base and the J gene end by 4 bases; junction bases not matched to a gene: 2. The germline V gene encodes CDR1 LGHDT and CDR2 YNNKEL (reference sequence). CDR3: CASSQGLAADTQYF. The CDR3 nucleotides are TGTGCCAGCAGCCAAGGACTAGCCGCAGATACGCAGTATTTT.

The genes are TRBV2 and TRBJ2-7, with 7 bases aligning to TRBD1. The CDR3 loop spans 13 amino acids. CDR1 is SNHLY and CDR2 is FYNNEI in the germline V gene. Losses at the gene ends were 8 bases for V and 6 bases for J; bases not matched to a gene: 10. In DNA form, the CDR3 reads TGTGCCAGCTGCCCCGGGACAGACTCCGAGCAGTACTTC. Protein sequence: CASCPGTDSEQYF.

The chain has TRBV7-9 and TRBJ2-3, with 14 nucleotides matching TRBD2. The germline V gene encodes CDR1 SEHNR and CDR2 FQNEAQ (reference sequence). The CDR3 runs to 18 residues. Trimming cost V 5 bases and J 6 bases; bases outside gene matches: 13. For the CDR3, the DNA is TGTGCCAGCAGCCCCAGACTAGAGACTAGCGGGGGGGTGGATACGCAGTATTTT. Residues: CASSPRLETSGGVDTQYF. The entire variable domain, with the rest obtained from reference TRBV7-9 and TRBJ2-3, is as follows: DTGVSQNPRHKITKRGQNVTFRCDPISEHNRLYWYRQTLGQGPEFLTYFQNEAQLEKSRLLSDRFSAERPKGSFSTLEIQRTEQGDSAMYLCASSPRLETSGGVDTQYFGPGTRLTVL.

This clone was seen only a few times. The chain uses TRBV5-1 and TRBJ1-6, with D possibly matching TRBD1 (5 bases). The CDR3 consists of 16 residues. Trimming shortened V by 5 bases and J by 8 bases, and 20 bases separated the two germline ends. CDR1 and CDR2 from the germline V gene are SGHRS and YFSETQ. The CDR3 bases are TGCGCCAGCAGTGAGTTACGGGGGTTAAGGGATTCACCCCTCCACTTT. Protein: CASSELRGLRDSPLHF. Complete variable domain (other parts from reference TRBV5-1 and TRBJ1-6): KAGVTQTPRYLIKTRGQQVTLSCSPISGHRSVSWYQQTPGQGLQFLFEYFSETQRNKGNFPGRFSGRQFSNSRSEMNVSTLELGDSALYLCASSELRGLRDSPLHFGNGTRLTVT.